The present T cell receptor (beta chain) was sequenced within a study of regulatory T cells in long-lasting Graves disease. Germline V lookup: CDR1 MDHEN, CDR2 SYDVKM. The CDR3 loop spans 15 amino acids. V was pared by 4 bases and J by 3 bases, with 13 bases between. Combining iRepertoire HTBI primers with Arm-PCR of CDR3 regions, the authors built TCR beta libraries. In the source study's methods: Samples revealed under 65 TRBV and about 15 TRBJ segments. Each CDR3 protein gets one entry after TCRdb re-called the multiplex PCR reads with MiXCR. The V and J calls were not made by the authors but by TCRdb's processing. The sample comprises about 610,000 distinct CDR3 sequences, about 15% of which are singletons, and 12% rests with the top ten. The time point: newly diagnosed GD, antithyroid drugs for less than 3 months. PBMC RNA was the source of the TCR library. This clonotype was seen many times. The antigen is undetermined.

General study points: Few sampled subjects may have lowered accuracy. Persistent cases favored TRBV28, TRBJ1-2 and TRBJ2-5.

The same data also contributed to another study, on T cells in Graves' hyperthyroidism and ophthalmopathy. That work contributes: Each diagnosis was grounded in clinical symptoms, serum thyroxine and TRAb, thyroid ultrasound, and orbital computed tomography.

The starting material was peripheral blood mononuclear cells (PBMCs), obtained at new diagnosis, from a patient treated with antithyroid drugs. The receptor was isolated from a man between 18 and 35 years old with Graves disease. The V call is TRBV28, the J call TRBJ2-1; D may be TRBD1 (6 bases). The CDR3 DNA is TGTGCCAGCAGTTCAGGACAGCTCGGCTACAATGAGCAGTTCTTC. Translating gives CASSSGQLGYNEQFF.